The clone carrying this T cell receptor beta chain appeared a few times. The germline V gene encodes CDR1 SGHRS and CDR2 YFSETQ. V shed 3 bases and J 7 bases; nucleotides not matched to a gene: 5. This CDR3 is built from 14 residues. Per the original data handling: Amplification of reference gene primers was used by the study to estimate nucleated cell counts. Profiling relied on immunoSEQ multiplex PCR, and the TCRdb table lists in-frame clones only, not all of them. The V and J calls and the clone size are those of that table, but D and trimming were determined from the DNA. The sample records about 260,000 clones, roughly 87% being singletons. The data derive from a study of blood T cell repertoires in COVID-19. About the study: The origin of the acute and convalescent COVID-19 samples was the United States, Italy and Spain. In each case, the material was cDNA or gDNA derived from T cells, B-cell-depleted T cells, or PBMCs.

The TCR originated in a woman aged 45-65 years who had recovered from COVID-19. What was sequenced was peripheral blood. This sequence joins TRBV5-1 and TRBJ2-2; 8 nucleotides line up with TRBD2. CDR3 region: CASSYERGSGELFF. For the CDR3, the DNA is TGCGCCAGCAGCTACGAGCGGGGGAGCGGGGAGCTGTTTTTT. Complete variable domain (other parts from reference TRBV5-1 and TRBJ2-2): KAGVTQTPRYLIKTRGQQVTLSCSPISGHRSVSWYQQTPGQGLQFLFEYFSETQRNKGNFPGRFSGRQFSNSRSEMNVSTLELGDSALYLCASSYERGSGELFFGEGSRLTVL.